These T cell receptor beta chains were read from a single sample in a study of T cell responses to AZD1222 COVID-19 vaccine. Clones were read by immunoSEQ multiplex PCR, and TCRdb kept only the in-frame ones, dropping some. The repertoire holds under 200,000 clones, with 90% as singletons. The sequenced sample was peripheral blood, obtained on day 0 of AZD1222 vaccination. These receptors all stem from an adult in good health. Each CDR3 is given with its conserved first and last residue. The order of the fields is J gene, V gene, CDR3 protein.

J: TRBJ1-2
V: TRBV28
CDR3: CASSFRPLVIWTAGYTF

J: TRBJ2-2
V: TRBV30
CDR3: CAWRESNGELFF

J: TRBJ1-5
V: TRBV5-5
CDR3: CASSLAGQLNQPQHF

J: TRBJ2-4
V: TRBV12-3/TRBV12-4
CDR3: CASSSGQTNIQYF

J: TRBJ2-7
V: TRBV7-9
CDR3: CASSLLPSYEQYF

J: TRBJ1-4
V: TRBV2
CDR3: CASDAQGGADATNEKLFF

J: TRBJ2-3
V: TRBV18
CDR3: CASSPPNTDTQYF

J: TRBJ2-7
V: TRBV4-2
CDR3: CASSQDMDSSYEQYF

J: TRBJ1-2
V: TRBV7-9
CDR3: CASSGEPVGVKGYTF

J: TRBJ1-5
V: TRBV4-2
CDR3: CASSQDWGVNQPQHF

J: TRBJ1-4
V: TRBV28
CDR3: CASSLAEKLFF

J: TRBJ2-1
V: TRBV2
CDR3: CASSDYGGPGAQEQFF

J: TRBJ2-5
V: TRBV20-1
CDR3: CSASRARYFFRDSAGDQETQYF

J: TRBJ1-2
V: TRBV5-4
CDR3: CASSLKGLRDYGYTF

J: TRBJ1-1
V: TRBV7-4
CDR3: CASSLTGLDTEAFF

J: TRBJ1-4
V: TRBV12-3/TRBV12-4
CDR3: CASTDSVVEKLFF

J: TRBJ1-1
V: TRBV11-3
CDR3: CASSPRYRTERNTEAFF

J: TRBJ1-2
V: TRBV6-6
CDR3: CAIVEQGAWGYTF

J: TRBJ1-4
V: TRBV28
CDR3: CASSFVGTGVEKLFF

J: TRBJ2-1
V: TRBV5-1
CDR3: CASSRTTSSYNEQFF

J: TRBJ2-5
V: TRBV27
CDR3: CASSRRWGQAYQETQYF

J: TRBJ1-4
V: TRBV7-2
CDR3: CASSPREGPNEKLFF

J: TRBJ1-1
V: TRBV27
CDR3: CASSLRVLPNTEAFF

J: TRBJ1-6
V: TRBV28
CDR3: CASRSTGGTYVSYNSPLHF